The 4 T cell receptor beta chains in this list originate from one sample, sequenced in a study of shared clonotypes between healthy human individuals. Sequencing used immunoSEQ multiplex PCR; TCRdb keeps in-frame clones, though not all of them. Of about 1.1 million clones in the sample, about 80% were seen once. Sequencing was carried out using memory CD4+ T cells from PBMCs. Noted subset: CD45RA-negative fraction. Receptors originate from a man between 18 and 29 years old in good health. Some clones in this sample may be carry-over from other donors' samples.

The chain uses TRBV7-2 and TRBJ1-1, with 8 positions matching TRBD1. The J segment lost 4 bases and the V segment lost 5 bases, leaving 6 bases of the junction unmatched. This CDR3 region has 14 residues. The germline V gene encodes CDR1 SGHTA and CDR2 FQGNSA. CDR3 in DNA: TGTGCCAGCAGCCTAAGACAGGGGATCACTGAAGCTTTCTTT. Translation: CASSLRQGITEAFF.

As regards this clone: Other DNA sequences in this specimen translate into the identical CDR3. This CDR3 reads CASSPKETQYF. The CDR3 nucleotides are TGTGCCAGCAGTCCGAAAGAGACCCAGTACTTC. This rearrangement joins TRBV7-9 to TRBJ2-5; D uncertain. The CDR3 totals 11 residues. Trimming left V 6 bases short and J 3 bases short, with 5 bases between. The germline V gene has CDR1 SEHNR and CDR2 FQNEAQ (reference sequence).

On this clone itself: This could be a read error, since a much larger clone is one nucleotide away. CDR3 in DNA: TGCGCCAGCAGCCAAGATCGAGGGGGCAAGACCCAGCACTTC. Amino acids: CASSQDRGGKTQHF. The rearrangement links TRBV4-3 to TRBJ2-5; 7 bases agree with TRBD1. This CDR3 spans 14 amino acids. The germline V gene encodes CDR1 LGHNA and CDR2 YSLEER.

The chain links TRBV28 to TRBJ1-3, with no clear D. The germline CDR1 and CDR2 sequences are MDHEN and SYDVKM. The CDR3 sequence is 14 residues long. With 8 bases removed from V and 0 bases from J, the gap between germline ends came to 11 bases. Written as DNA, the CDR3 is TGTGCCAGCCGGCTACACCACTCTGGAAACACCATATATTTT. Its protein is CASRLHHSGNTIYF. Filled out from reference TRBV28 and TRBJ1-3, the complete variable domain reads DVKVTQSSRYLVKRTGEKVFLECVQDMDHENMFWYRQDPGLGLRLIYFSYDVKMKEKGDIPEGYSVSREKKERFSLILESASTNQTSMYLCASRLHHSGNTIYFGEGSWLTVV.